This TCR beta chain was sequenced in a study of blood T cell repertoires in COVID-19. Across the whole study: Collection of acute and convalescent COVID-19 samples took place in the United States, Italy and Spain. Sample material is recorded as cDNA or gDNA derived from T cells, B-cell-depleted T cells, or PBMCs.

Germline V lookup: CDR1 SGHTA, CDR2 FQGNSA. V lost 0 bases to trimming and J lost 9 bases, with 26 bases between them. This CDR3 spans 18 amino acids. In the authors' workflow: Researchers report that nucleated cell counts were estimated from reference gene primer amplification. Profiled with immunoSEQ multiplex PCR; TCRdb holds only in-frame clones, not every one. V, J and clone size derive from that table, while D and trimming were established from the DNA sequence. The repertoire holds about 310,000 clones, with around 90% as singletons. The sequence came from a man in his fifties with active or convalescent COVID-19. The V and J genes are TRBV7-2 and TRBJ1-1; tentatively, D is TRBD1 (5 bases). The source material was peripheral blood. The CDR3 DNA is TGTGCCAGCAGCTTAGCGATTTTAGGGGTGGGCAAGGTTTCCCAAGCTTTCTTT. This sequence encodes CASSLAILGVGKVSQAFF.